These T cell receptor beta chains were read from a single sample in a study of neoadjuvant nivolumab and ipilimumab in lung cancer. The protocol was immunoSEQ multiplex PCR, while the TCRdb copy is restricted to in-frame clones and leaves out a portion. The profile shows some 25,000 clones, 75% to 85% of them singletons. The specimen was tumor tissue, collected after neoadjuvant nivolumab, alone or with ipilimumab, at or shortly before surgery. These receptors all come from an adult with non-small cell lung cancer. Each CDR3 is given with its conserved first and last residue. The order of the fields is D gene, clone size, J gene, V gene, CDR3 DNA, CDR3 protein. D genes are given only for firm matches. Some rows mark clone size as missing; the rest say once, few, many or name a class of expanded clone.

>TRBD1|NA|TRBJ2-7|TRBV6-5
TGTGCCAGCAGGCGGGGACAGGCATCCTACGAGCAGTACTTC
CASRRGQASYEQYF
>NA|few|TRBJ2-2|TRBV5-1
TGCGCCAGCAGCTTGACCAGGGTTCTAACCGGGGAGCTGTTTTTT
CASSLTRVLTGELFF
>TRBD1|NA|TRBJ1-2|TRBV7-2
TGTGCCAGCAGCTTAGTGACAGGGGAGCGCGGCTACACCTTC
CASSLVTGERGYTF
>NA|few|TRBJ2-7|TRBV12-5
TGTGCTAGTGGCCCCCCGAACAAGGACGAGCAGTACTTC
CASGPPNKDEQYF
>NA|NA|TRBJ2-7|TRBV27
TGTGCCAGCAGTTCATATAATCCCTACGAGCAGTACTTC
CASSSYNPYEQYF
>TRBD2|NA|TRBJ2-1|TRBV18
TGTGCCAGCTCACCAAAGGGAACTAGCGGGAGGAATGAGCAGTTCTTC
CASSPKGTSGRNEQFF
>TRBD2|NA|TRBJ2-3|TRBV5-1
TGCGCCAGCAGCGAGGGACTAGCGGAGGAGTCCAGGGCCGTTGATACGCAGTATTTT
CASSEGLAEESRAVDTQYF
>TRBD1|few|TRBJ2-2|TRBV28
TGTGCCAGCAGTAAGGGACAGGGGTTTGTCGACACCGGGGAGCTGTTTTTT
CASSKGQGFVDTGELFF
>TRBD1|NA|TRBJ2-7|TRBV11-2
TGTGCCAGCAGCTTACAACCAGGGGGAACGAGCGACGAGCAGTACTTC
CASSLQPGGTSDEQYF
>NA|NA|TRBJ1-2|TRBV27
TGTGCCAGCAGTCCTAGGACCGAGCTATCCGGCTACACCTTC
CASSPRTELSGYTF
>NA|once|TRBJ2-3|TRBV9
TGTGCCAGCAGCGTAGGCGGGAACCCTACAGATACGCAGTATTTT
CASSVGGNPTDTQYF